The 25 T cell receptor beta chains in this list originate from one sample, sequenced in a study of cytomegalovirus exposure and HLA in healthy donors. Vbeta (60) and Jbeta (13) primers were used in the PCR. Clones were read by immunoSEQ multiplex PCR, and TCRdb kept only the in-frame ones, dropping some. The top ten clones hold 1.3% to 1.5% of a sample with 130,000 or so clones, roughly 80% of them seen once. Sequencing was performed on PBMCs. These receptors were taken from a female donor in good health and CMV-seronegative.

Only a few counts were recorded for this clone. This chain connects TRBV6-5 to TRBJ1-2; D is perhaps TRBD1 (6 bases). This CDR3 comprises 12 residues. CDR1 MNHEY and CDR2 SVGAGI come from the germline V gene. V gave up 8 bases and J gave up 8 bases, with 15 bases separating them. DNA of the CDR3: TGTGCCAGCGCCGGACAGTTTACCGGCTACACCTTC. Translating it yields CASAGQFTGYTF.

V is TRBV7-2 and J is TRBJ1-2; tentative D call: TRBD1 (6 bases). Germline V gene sequence: CDR1 SGHTA, CDR2 FQGNSA. V lost 1 base to trimming and J lost 13 bases, with 13 bases between them. This CDR3 comprises 12 residues. The CDR3 DNA reads TGTGCCAGCAGCTTAGAATGGGACAAGGCCACCTTC. Protein sequence: CASSLEWDKATF.

V is TRBV4-1 and J is TRBJ2-5; D might be TRBD2 (6 bases). The CDR3 spans 15 residues. CDR1 and CDR2 from the germline V gene are MGHRA and YSYEKL. The V gene lost 1 base and the J gene lost 11 bases, with 20 bases spanning the gap. The CDR3 loop reads CASSQGGVGYREQYF. The CDR3 coding sequence is TGCGCCAGCAGCCAAGGGGGTGTAGGATATCGGGAGCAGTACTTC.

The chain links TRBV7-9 to TRBJ2-2, with 11 nucleotides matching TRBD2. V was clipped by 3 bases and J by 2 bases; unmatched bases: 2. Germline assignment: CDR1 SEHNR and CDR2 FQNEAQ (reference sequence). The CDR3 sequence is 16 residues long. CDR3 coding DNA: TGTGCCAGCAGCTTCGGGACTAGCGGCAACACCGGGGAGCTGTTTTTT. It yields the protein CASSFGTSGNTGELFF.

This clone was observed a single time. In the same sample, other DNA sequences code for this CDR3. J is TRBJ1-4 and V is TRBV10-3; 8 bases line up with TRBD1. From germline, CDR1 is ENHRY and CDR2 SYGVKD. The CDR3 consists of 14 residues. The trim removed 6 bases at V and 8 bases at J, leaving 8 bases unmatched. CDR3 in amino acids: CAIRDGQGGEKLFF. The CDR3 DNA sequence: TGTGCCATCAGGGACGGACAGGGAGGCGAAAAACTGTTTTTT.

The chain links TRBV28 to TRBJ2-7, with D tentatively TRBD2 (6 bases). CDR1 MDHEN and CDR2 SYDVKM come from the germline V gene. V lost 2 bases to trimming and J lost 2 bases, with 10 bases between them. This CDR3 has 14 amino acids. This CDR3 is CASSLAGNTYEQYF. The CDR3 DNA sequence: TGTGCCAGCAGTTTAGCGGGAAATACCTACGAGCAGTACTTC. Based on the CDR3 plus reference TRBV28 and TRBJ2-7, the full variable domain is DVKVTQSSRYLVKRTGEKVFLECVQDMDHENMFWYRQDPGLGLRLIYFSYDVKMKEKGDIPEGYSVSREKKERFSLILESASTNQTSMYLCASSLAGNTYEQYFGPGTRLTVT.

This chain uses TRBV4-1 with TRBJ2-7; 9 nucleotides line up with TRBD1. The CDR3 sequence is 15 residues long. Trimming took 4 bases from V and 0 from J; bases not matched to a gene: 4. Per germline, CDR1 MGHRA and CDR2 YSYEKL. The CDR3 loop is CASSRGTGPSYEQYF. DNA of the CDR3: TGCGCCAGCAGCCGGGGGACAGGGCCCTCCTACGAGCAGTACTTC.

Concerning this clone: A much larger clone differs by one base, so this may be a read error. The gene calls are TRBV7-9 and TRBJ2-2; no definite D call. The CDR3 length is 13 residues. The V end was cut by 3 bases, the J end by 1 base, with 3 bases between. Germline values: CDR1 SEHNR, CDR2 FQNEAQ (reference sequence). The CDR3, as DNA: TGTGCCAGCAGCTTCAAGAACACCGGGGAGCTGTTTTTT. It is translated as CASSFKNTGELFF.

V is TRBV25-1 and J is TRBJ1-2; TRBD1 aligns across 9 bases. CDR1 MGHDK and CDR2 SYGVNS come from the germline V gene. The ends lost 8 bases at V and 8 bases at J; junction bases unmatched: 9. The CDR3 covers 13 residues. The CDR3: CASEDAGQGGYTF. CDR3 nucleotides: TGTGCCAGCGAGGACGCGGGACAGGGAGGCTACACCTTC.

The chain combines TRBV14 with TRBJ1-5; D remains unclear. The V end was cut by 3 bases, the J end by 6 bases, with 9 bases between. Germline V gene lookup returns CDR1 SGHDN and CDR2 FVKESK. There are 13 residues in the CDR3. The CDR3 protein is CASSQYGGQPQHF. CDR3 coding DNA: TGTGCCAGCAGCCAGTACGGAGGTCAGCCCCAGCATTTT.

This clone was seen more than once but under ten times. The chain employs TRBV27 and TRBJ2-7, with 11 bases fitting TRBD1. Trimming took 5 bases from V and 3 from J; bases not matched to a gene: 6. The length of the CDR3 is 15 residues. CDR1 and CDR2 (germline): MNHEY, SMNVEV (reference sequence). In DNA form, the CDR3 reads TGTGCCAGCAGTCCCGGACAGGGGGCGGACTACGAGCAGTACTTC. Its translation is CASSPGQGADYEQYF.

The V and J genes are TRBV19 and TRBJ1-2; the D gene is possibly TRBD1 (6 bases). V was trimmed by 7 bases and J by 4 bases, leaving 16 bases between them. The germline CDR1 and CDR2 sequences are LNHDA and SQIVND (reference sequence). The CDR3 sequence is 14 residues long. The CDR3 nucleotides are TGTGCCAGTACCACCACATGGGACATCTATGGCTACACCTTC. Translated: CASTTTWDIYGYTF.

This chain joins TRBV29-1 and TRBJ2-7; 10 nucleotides agree with TRBD1. This CDR3 comprises 13 residues. From germline, CDR1 is SQVTM and CDR2 ANQGSEA. V dropped 6 bases and J dropped 3; count of bases not matched to a gene: 5. Here the CDR3 reads CSVSGQGNYEQYF. In DNA form, the CDR3 reads TGCAGCGTGTCGGGACAGGGGAACTACGAGCAGTACTTC.

The chain is built from TRBV27 and TRBJ2-5, with 8 bases matching TRBD1. Germline lookup yields CDR1 MNHEY and CDR2 SMNVEV (reference sequence). V dropped 8 bases and J dropped 4; count of bases not matched to a gene: 9. This CDR3 is 14 amino acids long. This CDR3 reads CASQGAGGRETQYF. CDR3 nucleotide sequence: TGTGCCAGCCAGGGGGCAGGGGGCAGAGAGACCCAGTACTTC.

The rearrangement links TRBV27 to TRBJ2-7; perhaps TRBD2 as D (6 bases). Trimming took off 5 bases at V and 2 bases at J, with 16 bases between the two ends. CDR3 length: 15 residues. Germline CDR1 is MNHEY and CDR2 is SMNVEV (reference sequence). The CDR3 bases are TGTGCCAGCAGTCCCTACGGGAGCCAGACCTACGAGCAGTACTTC. Its translation is CASSPYGSQTYEQYF.

A remark on this clone: Additional DNA sequences in this sample encode the identical CDR3. V is TRBV28 and J is TRBJ1-2; the match to TRBD1 covers 8 bases. V trimming: 4 bases; J trimming: 3 bases; junction bases outside the gene matches: 4. In germline, CDR1 is MDHEN, CDR2 SYDVKM. CDR3 size: 14 residues. The CDR3 loop reads CASSSGQGDYGYTF. In nucleotides, the CDR3 is TGTGCCAGCAGTTCCGGACAGGGCGACTATGGCTACACCTTC.

The rearrangement joins TRBV27 to TRBJ2-7; 10 bases fit TRBD2. This CDR3 has 15 amino acids. V was clipped by 2 bases and J by 1 base; unmatched bases: 2. Germline assignment: CDR1 MNHEY and CDR2 SMNVEV (reference sequence). CDR3 sequence reads: CASSLLAGASYEQYF. In DNA, the CDR3 is TGTGCCAGCAGTTTACTAGCGGGAGCGTCCTACGAGCAGTACTTC.

This clone was counted a few times. The chain couples TRBV7-6 to TRBJ2-7; D is perhaps TRBD2 (5 bases). Germline CDR1 reads SGHVS; CDR2 reads FNYEAQ. V was trimmed by 5 bases and J by 2 bases, leaving 19 bases between them. The CDR3 spans 16 residues. The CDR3 region is CASSLRWSGSTYEQYF. DNA for the CDR3: TGTGCCAGCAGCCTTAGATGGAGCGGCAGTACCTACGAGCAGTACTTC.

The chain is built from TRBV11-2 and TRBJ2-7, with 7 bases that match TRBD2. Losses at the gene ends were 3 bases for V and 6 bases for J; bases not matched to a gene: 14. In germline, CDR1 is SGHAT, CDR2 FQNNGV. This CDR3 has 16 residues. CDR3 sequence reads: CASSFLLAEASGEQYF. The CDR3 DNA sequence: TGTGCCAGCAGCTTCCTCCTAGCGGAGGCCTCTGGCGAGCAGTACTTC. The complete variable domain, with remaining parts taken from reference TRBV11-2 and TRBJ2-7, reads EAGVAQSPRYKIIEKRQSVAFWCNPISGHATLYWYQQILGQGPKLLIQFQNNGVVDDSQLPKDRFSAERLKGVDSTLKIQPAKLEDSAVYLCASSFLLAEASGEQYFGPGTRLTVT.

The rearrangement links TRBV10-3 to TRBJ2-7; D might be TRBD1 (6 bases). The CDR3 extends over 15 amino acids. V lost 3 bases, J lost 1 base, and 13 bases lay in between. Germline V gene data show CDR1 as ENHRY and CDR2 as SYGVKD. The CDR3 nucleotides are TGTGCCATCAGTGATAACGGTCAGGGGTCCTACGAGCAGTACTTC. Its translation: CAISDNGQGSYEQYF.

The V gene is TRBV27, the J gene TRBJ2-3, with 8 bases aligning to TRBD1. V shed 8 bases, J shed 1 base, and the junction held 5 bases outside the gene matches. The CDR3 has 14 residues. CDR1 is MNHEY, CDR2 SMNVEV, per germline (reference sequence). The CDR3 loop reads CASGLGQGTDTQYF. The CDR3 region has the DNA TGTGCCAGCGGCCTGGGACAGGGCACAGATACGCAGTATTTT.

The rearrangement links TRBV4-3 to TRBJ1-3; TRBD1 matches at 7 bases. This CDR3 is built from 15 residues. Germline-derived CDR1 and CDR2 are LGHNA and YSLEER. V was pared by 3 bases and J by 4 bases, with 6 bases of the junction left unmatched. The CDR3 DNA follows: TGCGCCAGCAGCCAGCGAGGGACAGCCGGAAACACCATATATTTT. Translating it yields CASSQRGTAGNTIYF.

The chain recombines TRBV2 with TRBJ1-1, with D maybe TRBD1 (6 bases). The CDR3 loop spans 12 amino acids. Trimming left V 3 bases short and J 11 bases short, with 13 bases between. Germline CDR1 reads SNHLY; CDR2 reads FYNNEI. As DNA, the CDR3 is TGTGCCAGCAGTGACAGGGGAAGTCTGGCTTTCTTT. This translates into CASSDRGSLAFF.

The chain combines TRBV15 with TRBJ2-3; D might be TRBD2 (6 bases). The germline V gene has CDR1 LNHNV and CDR2 YYDKDF (reference sequence). V lost 1 base, J lost 0 bases, and 11 bases lay in between. This CDR3 is 16 amino acids long. The CDR3 nucleotides are TGTGCCACCAGCAGAGGCGGGACCTCTAGCACAGATACGCAGTATTTT. Encoded protein: CATSRGGTSSTDTQYF.

The rearrangement uses TRBV28 and TRBJ1-5; 7 bases map to TRBD1. Germline V gene lookup returns CDR1 MDHEN and CDR2 SYDVKM. There are 16 residues in the CDR3. Trimming removed 2 bases from V and 2 bases from J; junction bases left unmatched: 6. The CDR3 DNA reads as TGTGCCAGCAGTTTACTAGACAGGGCGGGCAATCAGCCCCAGCATTTT. Translating gives CASSLLDRAGNQPQHF.